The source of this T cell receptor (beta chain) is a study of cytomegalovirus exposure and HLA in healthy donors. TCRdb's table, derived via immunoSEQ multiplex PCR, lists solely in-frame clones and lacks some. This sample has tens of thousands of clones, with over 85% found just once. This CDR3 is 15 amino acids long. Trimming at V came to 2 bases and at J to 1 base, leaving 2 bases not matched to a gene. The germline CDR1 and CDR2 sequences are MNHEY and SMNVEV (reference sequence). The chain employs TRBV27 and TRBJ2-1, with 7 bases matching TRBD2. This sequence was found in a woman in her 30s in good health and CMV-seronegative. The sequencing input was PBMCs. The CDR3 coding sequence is TGTGCCAGCAGTTTAGGGACTATTTCCTACAATGAGCAGTTCTTC. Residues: CASSLGTISYNEQFF.